The clone carrying this T cell receptor (beta chain) is categorized as hyperexpanded. The antigen remains undetermined. The sample comes from a study of spatial heterogeneity in lung cancer. The V gene's germline CDR1 is KGHDR and CDR2 SFDVKD. The CDR3 is made up of 13 amino acids. The V end lost 7 bases, the J end lost 3 bases, and 11 bases lay between the germline ends. As for time point: sample taken at primary tumor resection. The study sequenced unsorted whole RNA from tumor, nontumor lung or frozen PBMC. The donors comprised about 70 untreated early-stage non-small cell lung cancer patients. TCRdb itself ran the 5' RACE reads through MiXCR, one entry per CDR3 protein. The sample shows 1,600 or so distinct CDR3 sequences, roughly 24% of them seen only once. Overall study results and limits: Ubiquitous expanded tumor TCRs were observed in blood more at resection than follow-up.

This clonotype originated in a male donor with early-stage non-small cell lung cancer. The chain links TRBV24-1 to TRBJ2-5; TRBD2 is a possible D gene (6 bases). Source: PBMCs, taken at surgery. DNA for the CDR3: TGTGCCACCAGGGCGAGGGAGGAAGAGACCCAGTACTTC. As protein: CATRAREEETQYF.